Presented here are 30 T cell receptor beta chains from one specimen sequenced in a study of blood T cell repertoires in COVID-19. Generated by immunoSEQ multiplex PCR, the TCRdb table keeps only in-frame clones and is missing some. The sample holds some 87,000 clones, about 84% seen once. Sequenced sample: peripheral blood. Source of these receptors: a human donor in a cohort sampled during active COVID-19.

The CDR3 coding sequence is TGTGCCAGCAGCCAAGGAGTTCCGGGACAGGGTCAAGAGACCCAGTACTTC. It encodes CASSQGVPGQGQETQYF. The chain combines TRBV4-2 with TRBJ2-5; 9 nucleotides match TRBD1. The CDR3 has 17 residues. The J segment lost 2 bases and the V segment lost 1 base, leaving 8 bases of the junction unmatched. CDR1 is LGHNA and CDR2 is YNFKEQ in the germline V gene.

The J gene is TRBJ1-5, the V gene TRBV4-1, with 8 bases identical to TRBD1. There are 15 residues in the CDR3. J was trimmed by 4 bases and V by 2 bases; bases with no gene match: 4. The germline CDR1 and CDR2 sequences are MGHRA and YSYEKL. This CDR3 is CASSQPGQGNQPQHF. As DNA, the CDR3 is TGCGCCAGCAGCCAACCTGGACAGGGAAATCAGCCCCAGCATTTT.

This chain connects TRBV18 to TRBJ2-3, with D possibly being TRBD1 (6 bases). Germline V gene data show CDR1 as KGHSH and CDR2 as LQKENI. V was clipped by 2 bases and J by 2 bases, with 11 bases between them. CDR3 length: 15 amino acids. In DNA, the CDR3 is TGTGCCAGCTCACCATCGGCAGGGGTCACAGATACGCAGTATTTT. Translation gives CASSPSAGVTDTQYF.

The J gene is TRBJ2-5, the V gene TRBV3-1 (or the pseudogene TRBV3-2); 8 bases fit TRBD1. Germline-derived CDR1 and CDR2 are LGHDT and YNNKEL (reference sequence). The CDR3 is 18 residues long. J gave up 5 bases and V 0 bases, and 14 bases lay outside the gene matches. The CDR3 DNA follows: TGTGCCAGCAGCCAAGATAAACGGAACGCAGGGGGCGAGGAGACCCAGTACTTC. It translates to CASSQDKRNAGGEETQYF.

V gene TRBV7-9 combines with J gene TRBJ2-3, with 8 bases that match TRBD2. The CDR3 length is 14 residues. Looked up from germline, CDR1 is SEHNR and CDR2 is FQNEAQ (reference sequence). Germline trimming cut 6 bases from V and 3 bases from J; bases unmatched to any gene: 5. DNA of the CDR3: TGTGCCAGCAGACTAGCGGAGGGTACAGATACGCAGTATTTT. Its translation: CASRLAEGTDTQYF.

DNA of the CDR3: TGCGCCAGCAGCTTGGGCGACAGTAACCAAGCTTTCTTT. Its protein is CASSLGDSNQAFF. The chain uses TRBV5-1 and TRBJ1-1, with D possibly matching TRBD1 (5 bases). The V gene lost 0 bases and the J gene lost 9 bases, with 12 bases spanning the gap. Germline CDR1 SGHRS, CDR2 YFSETQ. The CDR3 loop spans 13 amino acids.

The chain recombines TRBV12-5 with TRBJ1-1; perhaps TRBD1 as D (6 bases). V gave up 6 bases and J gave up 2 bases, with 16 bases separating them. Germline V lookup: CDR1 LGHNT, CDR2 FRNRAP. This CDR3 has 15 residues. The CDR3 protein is CASGLDGGGNTEAFF. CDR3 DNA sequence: TGTGCTAGTGGACTCGACGGGGGGGGCAACACTGAAGCTTTCTTT.

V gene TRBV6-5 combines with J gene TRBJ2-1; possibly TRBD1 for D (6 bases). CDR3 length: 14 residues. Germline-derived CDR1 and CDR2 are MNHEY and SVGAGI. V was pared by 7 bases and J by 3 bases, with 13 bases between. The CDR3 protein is CASTSGTSYNEQFF. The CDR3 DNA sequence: TGTGCCAGCACCTCCGGGACAAGCTACAATGAGCAGTTCTTC.

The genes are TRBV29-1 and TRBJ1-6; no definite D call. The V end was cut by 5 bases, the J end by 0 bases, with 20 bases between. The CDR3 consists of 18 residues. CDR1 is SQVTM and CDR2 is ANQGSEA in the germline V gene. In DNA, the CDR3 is TGCAGCGTTCCCAAGGGCGGGAGGCGGATCTCCTATAATTCACCCCTCCACTTT. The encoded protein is CSVPKGGRRISYNSPLHF.

The CDR3 DNA sequence: TGTGCCAGCAGACGAGGGATGAACACTGAAGCTTTCTTT. Encoded protein: CASRRGMNTEAFF. The V gene is TRBV6-5, the J gene TRBJ1-1; unclear D gene. The V gene lost 6 bases and the J gene lost 0 bases, with 8 bases spanning the gap. This CDR3 region has 13 residues. CDR1 is MNHEY and CDR2 is SVGAGI in the germline V gene.

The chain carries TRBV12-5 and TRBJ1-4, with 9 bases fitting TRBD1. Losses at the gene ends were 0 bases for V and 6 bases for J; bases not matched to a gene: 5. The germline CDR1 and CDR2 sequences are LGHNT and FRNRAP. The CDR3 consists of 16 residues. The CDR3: CASGLVHGTGHEKLFF. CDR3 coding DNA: TGTGCTAGTGGTTTGGTACATGGGACAGGGCATGAAAAACTGTTTTTT.

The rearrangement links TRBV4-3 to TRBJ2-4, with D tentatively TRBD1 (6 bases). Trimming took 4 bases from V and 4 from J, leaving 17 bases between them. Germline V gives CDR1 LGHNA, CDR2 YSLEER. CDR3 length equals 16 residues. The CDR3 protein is CASSPETGTTKNIQYF. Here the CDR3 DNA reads TGCGCCAGCAGCCCCGAGACCGGGACAACGAAAAACATTCAGTACTTC.

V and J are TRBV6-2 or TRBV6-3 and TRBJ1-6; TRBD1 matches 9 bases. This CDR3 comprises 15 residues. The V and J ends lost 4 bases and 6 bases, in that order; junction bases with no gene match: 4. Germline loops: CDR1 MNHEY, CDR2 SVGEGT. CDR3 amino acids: CASSWTGDINSPLHF. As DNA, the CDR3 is TGTGCCAGCAGTTGGACAGGGGACATTAATTCACCCCTCCACTTT.

CDR3 bases: TGTGCCAGCAGTTCATTCTCTACAGGGAGGGCTGAAGCTTTCTTT. Translating gives CASSSFSTGRAEAFF. The chain couples TRBV28 to TRBJ1-1; tentatively, D is TRBD1 (6 bases). The CDR3 contains 15 residues. V gave up 4 bases and J gave up 6 bases, with 18 bases separating them. Germline CDR1 reads MDHEN; CDR2 reads SYDVKM.

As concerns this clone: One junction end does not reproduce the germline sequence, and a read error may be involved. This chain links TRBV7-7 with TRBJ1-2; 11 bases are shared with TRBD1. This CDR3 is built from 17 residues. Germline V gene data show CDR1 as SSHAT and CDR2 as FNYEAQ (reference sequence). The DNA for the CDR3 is TGTGCTAGCAGCTTTGGGGACAGGGGGTATCAAAACTATGGCTACACCTTC. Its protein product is CASSFGDRGYQNYGYTF. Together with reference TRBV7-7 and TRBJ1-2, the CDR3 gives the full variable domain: GAGVSQSPRYKVTKRGQDVTLRCDPISSHATLYWYQQALGQGPEFLTYFNYEAQPDKSGLPSDRFSAERPEGSISTLTIQRTEQRDSAMYRCASSFGDRGYQNYGYTFGSGTRLTVV.

CDR3 in amino acids: CATSSHGQPNQPQHF. CDR3 coding DNA: TGTGCCACCAGCAGCCACGGACAGCCAAATCAGCCCCAGCATTTT. The rearrangement joins TRBV15 to TRBJ1-5; D might be TRBD1 (6 bases). CDR3 length equals 15 residues. CDR1 and CDR2 from the germline V gene are LNHNV and YYDKDF (reference sequence). Trimming removed 3 bases from V and 4 bases from J, with 13 bases in between.

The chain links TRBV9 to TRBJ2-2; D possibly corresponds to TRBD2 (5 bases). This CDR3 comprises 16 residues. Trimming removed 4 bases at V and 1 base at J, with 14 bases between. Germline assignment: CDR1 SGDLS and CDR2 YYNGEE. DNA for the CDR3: TGTGCCAGCAGCCCGAGCCTAGCAGAGAACACCGGGGAGCTGTTTTTT. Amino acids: CASSPSLAENTGELFF. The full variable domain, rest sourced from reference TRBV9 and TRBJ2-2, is DSGVTQTPKHLITATGQRVTLRCSPRSGDLSVYWYQQSLDQGLQFLIQYYNGEERAKGNILERFSAQQFPDLHSELNLSSLELGDSALYFCASSPSLAENTGELFFGEGSRLTVL.

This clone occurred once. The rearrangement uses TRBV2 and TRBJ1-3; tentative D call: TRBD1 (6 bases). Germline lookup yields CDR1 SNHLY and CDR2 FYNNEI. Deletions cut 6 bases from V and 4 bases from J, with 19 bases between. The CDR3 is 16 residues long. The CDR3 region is CASRDHRERSGNTIYF. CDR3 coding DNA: TGTGCCAGCAGGGACCACAGGGAAAGATCCGGAAACACCATATATTTT.

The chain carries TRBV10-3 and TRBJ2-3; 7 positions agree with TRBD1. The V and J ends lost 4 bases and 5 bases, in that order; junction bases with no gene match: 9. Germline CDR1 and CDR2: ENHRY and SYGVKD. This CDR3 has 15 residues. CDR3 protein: CAISGQGGSGDTQYF. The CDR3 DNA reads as TGTGCCATCAGTGGACAGGGCGGCTCGGGAGATACGCAGTATTTT.

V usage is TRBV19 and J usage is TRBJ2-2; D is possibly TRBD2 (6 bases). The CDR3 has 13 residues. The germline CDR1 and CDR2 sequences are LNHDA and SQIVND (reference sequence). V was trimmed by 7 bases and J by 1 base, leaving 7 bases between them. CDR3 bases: TGTGCCAGTACTAGCGTGAACACCGGGGAGCTGTTTTTT. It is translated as CASTSVNTGELFF. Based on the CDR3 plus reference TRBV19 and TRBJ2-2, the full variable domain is DGGITQSPKYLFRKEGQNVTLSCEQNLNHDAMYWYRQDPGQGLRLIYYSQIVNDFQKGDIAEGYSVSREKKESFPLTVTSAQKNPTAFYLCASTSVNTGELFFGEGSRLTVL.

The CDR3 sequence: CASSLRRGGETEAFF. DNA of the CDR3: TGCGCCAGCAGCTTGAGGCGAGGGGGAGAGACTGAAGCTTTCTTT. This chain uses TRBV5-1 with TRBJ1-1, with a possible D match to TRBD1 (6 bases). Germline CDR1 is SGHRS and CDR2 is YFSETQ. V gave up 1 base and J gave up 5 bases, with 15 bases separating them. The CDR3 is 15 residues long. The whole variable domain, filled in from reference TRBV5-1 and TRBJ1-1, reads KAGVTQTPRYLIKTRGQQVTLSCSPISGHRSVSWYQQTPGQGLQFLFEYFSETQRNKGNFPGRFSGRQFSNSRSEMNVSTLELGDSALYLCASSLRRGGETEAFFGQGTRLTVV.

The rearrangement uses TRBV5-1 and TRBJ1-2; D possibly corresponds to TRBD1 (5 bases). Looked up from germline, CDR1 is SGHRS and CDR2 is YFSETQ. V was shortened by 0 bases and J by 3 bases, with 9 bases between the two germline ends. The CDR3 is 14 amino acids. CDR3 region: CASSLGGPYYGYTF. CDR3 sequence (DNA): TGCGCCAGCAGCTTGGGGGGCCCCTACTATGGCTACACCTTC.

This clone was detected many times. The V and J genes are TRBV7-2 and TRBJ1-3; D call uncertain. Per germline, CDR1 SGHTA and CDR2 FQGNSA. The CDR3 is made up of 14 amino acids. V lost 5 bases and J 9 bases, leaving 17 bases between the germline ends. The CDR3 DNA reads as TGTGCCAGCAGCCAACAGCAGGCCGAAAGCACCATATATTTT. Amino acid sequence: CASSQQQAESTIYF.

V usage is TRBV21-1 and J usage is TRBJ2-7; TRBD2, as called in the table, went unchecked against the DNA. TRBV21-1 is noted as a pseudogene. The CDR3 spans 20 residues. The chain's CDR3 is CASSHKRGCGAGADSYEQYF. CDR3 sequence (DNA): TGTGCCAGCAGCCACAAACGGGGTTGTGGAGCGGGGGCTGATTCCTACGAGCAGTACTTC.

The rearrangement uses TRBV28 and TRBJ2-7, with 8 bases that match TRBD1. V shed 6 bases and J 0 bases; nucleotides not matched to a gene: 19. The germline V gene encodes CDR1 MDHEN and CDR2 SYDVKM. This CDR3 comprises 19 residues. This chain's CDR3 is CASSSRGQSTPNGSYEQYF. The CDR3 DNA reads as TGTGCCAGCAGCTCCAGGGGGCAATCCACGCCAAACGGCTCCTACGAGCAGTACTTC.

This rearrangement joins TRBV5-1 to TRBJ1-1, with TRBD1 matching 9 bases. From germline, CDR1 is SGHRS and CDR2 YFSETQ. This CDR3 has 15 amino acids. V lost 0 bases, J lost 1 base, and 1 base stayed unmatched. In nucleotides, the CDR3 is TGCGCCAGCAGCTTGGAGGGACAGGGGAACACTGAAGCTTTCTTT. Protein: CASSLEGQGNTEAFF.

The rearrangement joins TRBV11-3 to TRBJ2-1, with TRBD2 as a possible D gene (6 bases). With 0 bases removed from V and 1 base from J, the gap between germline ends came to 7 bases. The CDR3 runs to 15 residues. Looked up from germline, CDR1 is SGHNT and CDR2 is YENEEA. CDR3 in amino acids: CASSLDAGSYNEQFF. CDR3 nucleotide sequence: TGTGCCAGCAGCTTAGATGCGGGGTCCTACAATGAGCAGTTCTTC. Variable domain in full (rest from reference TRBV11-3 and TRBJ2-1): EAGVVQSPRYKIIEKKQPVAFWCNPISGHNTLYWYLQNLGQGPELLIRYENEEAVDDSQLPKDRFSAERLKGVDSTLKIQPAELGDSAVYLCASSLDAGSYNEQFFGPGTRLTVL.

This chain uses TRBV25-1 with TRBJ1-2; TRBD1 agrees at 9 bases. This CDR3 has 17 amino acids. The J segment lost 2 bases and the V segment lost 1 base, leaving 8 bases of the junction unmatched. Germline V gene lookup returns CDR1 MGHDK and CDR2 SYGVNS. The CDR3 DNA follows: TGTGCCAGCAGTGAATCATCGGGACAGGGCCTAAACTATGGCTACACCTTC. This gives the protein CASSESSGQGLNYGYTF.

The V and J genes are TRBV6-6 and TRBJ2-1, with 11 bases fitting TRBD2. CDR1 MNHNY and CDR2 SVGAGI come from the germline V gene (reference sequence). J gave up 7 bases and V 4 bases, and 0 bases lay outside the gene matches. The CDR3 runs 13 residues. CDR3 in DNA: TGTGCCAGCAGTTTAGCGGGGGGGAATGAGCAGTTCTTC. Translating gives CASSLAGGNEQFF.

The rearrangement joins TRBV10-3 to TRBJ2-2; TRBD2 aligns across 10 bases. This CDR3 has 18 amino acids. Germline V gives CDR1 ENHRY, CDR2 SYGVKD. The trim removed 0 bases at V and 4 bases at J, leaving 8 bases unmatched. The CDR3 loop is CAISESGPSSGGTGELFF. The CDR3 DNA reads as TGTGCCATCAGTGAGTCCGGCCCCTCTAGCGGGGGCACCGGGGAGCTGTTTTTT.